The rows below give T cell receptor beta chains drawn from one sample of a study of T cells in Graves' hyperthyroidism and ophthalmopathy. TCRdb itself ran the multiplex PCR reads through MiXCR, one entry per CDR3 protein. The sample carries about 640,000 distinct CDR3 sequences, around 21% recorded once. Sequencing was done on a sample of blood. All receptors derive from a man between 25 and 39 years old with Graves' ophthalmopathy. The CDR3 runs from the conserved cysteine through the conserved F or W. A D gene is named only where the DNA matches it firmly. Part of the rows lack a size; the others show once, few, many or a class for expanded clones.

TRBV3-1	many	NA	TRBJ2-1	TGTGCCAGCAGCCAAGATCAAGGCCTTCTCAGCTCCTACAATGAGCAGTTCTTC	CASSQDQGLLSSYNEQFF
TRBV28	many	TRBD1	TRBJ1-1	TGTGCCAGCAGGACAGGGGGGGGCACTGAAGCTTTCTTT	CASRTGGGTEAFF
TRBV2	NA	TRBD2	TRBJ2-3	TGTGCCAGCAGTGGGCGGGAGGGCCGGGCAGATACGCAGTATTTT	CASSGREGRADTQYF
TRBV3-1	few	NA	TRBJ2-1	TGTGCCAGCAGCAGAGGGACACCTCGCTCCTACAATGAGCAGTTCTTC	CASSRGTPRSYNEQFF
TRBV2	many	NA	TRBJ2-5	TGTGCCAGCAGTGAAGGTCCGGGTTTACAAGAGACCCAGTACTTC	CASSEGPGLQETQYF
TRBV11-2	many	NA	TRBJ1-6	TGTGCCAGCAGCTTAGTAAATACCTATAATTCACCCCTCCACTTT	CASSLVNTYNSPLHF
TRBV6-2/TRBV6-3	many	TRBD2	TRBJ2-5	TGTGCCAGCAGTGCTACTAGCGGAGAGGGACAAGAGACCCAGTACTTC	CASSATSGEGQETQYF
TRBV24-1	NA	NA	TRBJ2-5	TGTGCCACCAGTGCAAGACGTCAACAAGAGACCCAGTACTTC	CATSARRQQETQYF
TRBV30	many	NA	TRBJ2-1	TGTGCCTGGACCCACGTTTCCTACAATGAGCAGTTCTTC	CAWTHVSYNEQFF
TRBV20-1	few	TRBD2	TRBJ2-1	TGCAGTGCCGTAGGGCTTAGCGGGAGGCCTCTTGAGCAGTTCTTC	CSAVGLSGRPLEQFF